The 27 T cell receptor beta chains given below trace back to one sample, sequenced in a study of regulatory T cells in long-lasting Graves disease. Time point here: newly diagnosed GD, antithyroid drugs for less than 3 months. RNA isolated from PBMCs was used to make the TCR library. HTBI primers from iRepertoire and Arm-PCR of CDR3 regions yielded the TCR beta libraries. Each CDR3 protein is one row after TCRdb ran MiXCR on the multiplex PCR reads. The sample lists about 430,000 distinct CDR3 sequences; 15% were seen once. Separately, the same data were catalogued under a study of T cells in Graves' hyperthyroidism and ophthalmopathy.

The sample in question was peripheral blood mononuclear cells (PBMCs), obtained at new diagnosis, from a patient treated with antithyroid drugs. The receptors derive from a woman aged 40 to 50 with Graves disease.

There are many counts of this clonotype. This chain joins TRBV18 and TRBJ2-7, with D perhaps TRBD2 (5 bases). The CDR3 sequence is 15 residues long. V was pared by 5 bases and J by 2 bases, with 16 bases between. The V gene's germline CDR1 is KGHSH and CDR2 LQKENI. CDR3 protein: CASSAAWETTYEQYF. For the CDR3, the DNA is TGTGCCAGCTCAGCGGCGTGGGAGACTACCTACGAGCAGTACTTC. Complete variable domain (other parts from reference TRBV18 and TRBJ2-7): NAGVMQNPRHLVRRRGQEARLRCSPMKGHSHVYWYRQLPEEGLKFMVYLQKENIIDESGMPKERFSAEFPKEGPSILRIQQVVRGDSAAYFCASSAAWETTYEQYFGPGTRLTVT.

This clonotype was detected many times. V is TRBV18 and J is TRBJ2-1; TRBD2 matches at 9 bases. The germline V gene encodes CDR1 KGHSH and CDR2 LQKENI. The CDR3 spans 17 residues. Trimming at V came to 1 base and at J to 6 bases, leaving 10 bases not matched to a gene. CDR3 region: CASSPLNSGSALNEQFF. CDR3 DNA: TGTGCCAGCTCACCACTTAATAGCGGGAGCGCTCTCAATGAGCAGTTCTTC.

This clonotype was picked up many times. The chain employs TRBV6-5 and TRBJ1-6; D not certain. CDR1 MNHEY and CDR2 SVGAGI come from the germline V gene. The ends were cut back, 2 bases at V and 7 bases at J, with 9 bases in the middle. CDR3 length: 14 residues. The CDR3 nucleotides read TGTGCCAGCAGTTACGGGGAACAAAATTCACCCCTCCACTTT. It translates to CASSYGEQNSPLHF.

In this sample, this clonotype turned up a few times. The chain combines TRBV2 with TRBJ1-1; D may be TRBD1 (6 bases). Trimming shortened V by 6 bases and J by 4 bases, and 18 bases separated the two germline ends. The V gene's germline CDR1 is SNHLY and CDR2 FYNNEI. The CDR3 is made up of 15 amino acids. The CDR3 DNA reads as TGTGCCAGCAGGCCCTTCTCAGGGGATGGCACTGAAGCTTTCTTT. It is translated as CASRPFSGDGTEAFF.

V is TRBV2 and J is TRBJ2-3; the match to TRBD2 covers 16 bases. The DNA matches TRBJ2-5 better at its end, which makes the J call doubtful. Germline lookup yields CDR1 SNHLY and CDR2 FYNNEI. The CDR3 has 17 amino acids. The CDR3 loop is CASSPGTSGRDLGAQYF. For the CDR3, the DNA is TGTGCCAGCAGTCCCGGGACTAGCGGGAGGGACCTAGGGGCCCAGTACTTC.

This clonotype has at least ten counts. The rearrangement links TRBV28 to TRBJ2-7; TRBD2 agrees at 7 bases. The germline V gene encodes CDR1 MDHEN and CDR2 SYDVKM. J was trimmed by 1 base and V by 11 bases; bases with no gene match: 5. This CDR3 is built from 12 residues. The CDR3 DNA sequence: TGTGCCGGAGCGGGATCATCCTACGAGCAGTACTTC. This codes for CAGAGSSYEQYF.

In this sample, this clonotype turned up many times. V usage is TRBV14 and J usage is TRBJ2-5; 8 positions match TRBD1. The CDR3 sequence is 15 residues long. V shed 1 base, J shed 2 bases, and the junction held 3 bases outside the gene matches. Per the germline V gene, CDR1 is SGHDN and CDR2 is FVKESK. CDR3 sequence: CASSQVWTGQETQYF. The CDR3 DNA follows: TGTGCCAGCAGCCAAGTTTGGACAGGGCAAGAGACCCAGTACTTC.

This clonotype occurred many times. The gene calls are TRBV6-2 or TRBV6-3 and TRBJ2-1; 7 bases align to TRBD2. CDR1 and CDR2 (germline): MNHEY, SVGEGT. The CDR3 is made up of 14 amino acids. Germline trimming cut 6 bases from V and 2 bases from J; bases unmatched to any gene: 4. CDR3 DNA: TGTGCCAGCAGGCCCGCGGGAGCCTACAATGAGCAGTTCTTC. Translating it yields CASRPAGAYNEQFF.

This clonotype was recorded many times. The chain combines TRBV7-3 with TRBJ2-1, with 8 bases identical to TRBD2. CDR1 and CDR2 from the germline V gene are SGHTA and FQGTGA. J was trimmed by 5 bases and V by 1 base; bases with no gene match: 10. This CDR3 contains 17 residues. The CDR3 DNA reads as TGTGCCAGCAGCTTAATCGCCGACGCGGGAGGCAACAATGAGCAGTTCTTC. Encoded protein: CASSLIADAGGNNEQFF.

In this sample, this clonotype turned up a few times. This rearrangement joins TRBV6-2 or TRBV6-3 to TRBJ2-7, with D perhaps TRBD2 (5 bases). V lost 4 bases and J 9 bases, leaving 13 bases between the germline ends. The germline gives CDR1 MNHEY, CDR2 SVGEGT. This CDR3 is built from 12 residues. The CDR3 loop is CASSSQRSGQYF. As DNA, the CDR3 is TGTGCCAGCAGTTCGCAGAGGAGCGGGCAGTACTTC.

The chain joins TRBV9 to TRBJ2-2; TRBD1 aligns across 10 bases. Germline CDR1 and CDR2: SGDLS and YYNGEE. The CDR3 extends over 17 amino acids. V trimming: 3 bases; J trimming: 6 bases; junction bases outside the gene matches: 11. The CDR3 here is CASSGGQGPGGPGELFF. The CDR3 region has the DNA TGTGCCAGCAGCGGGGGACAGGGGCCAGGGGGCCCCGGGGAGCTGTTTTTT.

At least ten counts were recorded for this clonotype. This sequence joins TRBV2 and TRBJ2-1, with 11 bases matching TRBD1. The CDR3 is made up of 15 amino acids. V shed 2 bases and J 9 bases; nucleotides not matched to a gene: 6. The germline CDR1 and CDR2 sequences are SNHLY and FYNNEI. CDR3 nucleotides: TGTGCCAGCAGTGAAATCGGACAGGGGGCGTTTGAGCAGTTCTTC. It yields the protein CASSEIGQGAFEQFF. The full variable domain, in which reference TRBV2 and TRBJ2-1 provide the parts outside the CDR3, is EPEVTQTPSHQVTQMGQEVILRCVPISNHLYFYWYRQILGQKVEFLVSFYNNEISEKSEIFDDQFSVERPDGSNFTLKIRSTKLEDSAMYFCASSEIGQGAFEQFFGPGTRLTVL.

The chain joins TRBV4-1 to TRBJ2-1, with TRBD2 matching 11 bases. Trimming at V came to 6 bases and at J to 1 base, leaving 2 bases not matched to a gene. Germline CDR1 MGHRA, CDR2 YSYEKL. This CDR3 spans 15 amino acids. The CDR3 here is CASRGLAESYNEQFF. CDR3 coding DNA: TGCGCCAGCAGGGGACTAGCGGAATCCTACAATGAGCAGTTCTTC.

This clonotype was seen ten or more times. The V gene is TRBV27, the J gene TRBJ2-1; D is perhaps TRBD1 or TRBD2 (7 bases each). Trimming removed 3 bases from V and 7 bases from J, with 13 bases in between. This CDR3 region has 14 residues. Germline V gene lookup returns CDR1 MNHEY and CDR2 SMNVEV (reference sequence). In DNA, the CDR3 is TGTGCCAGCAGTTTTCAGGGGGAGGGGAATGAGCAGTTCTTC. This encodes CASSFQGEGNEQFF.

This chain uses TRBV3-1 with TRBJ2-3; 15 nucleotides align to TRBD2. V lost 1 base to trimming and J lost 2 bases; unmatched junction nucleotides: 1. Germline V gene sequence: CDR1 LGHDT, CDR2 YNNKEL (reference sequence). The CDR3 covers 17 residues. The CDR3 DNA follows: TGTGCCAGCAGCCAAGGGACTAGCGGGAGGGTCACAGATACGCAGTATTTT. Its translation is CASSQGTSGRVTDTQYF.

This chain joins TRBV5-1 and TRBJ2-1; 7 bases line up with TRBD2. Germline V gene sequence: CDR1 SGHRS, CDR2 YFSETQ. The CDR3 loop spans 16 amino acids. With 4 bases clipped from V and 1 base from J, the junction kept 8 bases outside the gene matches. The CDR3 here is CASSLHGRQSYNEQFF. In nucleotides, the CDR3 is TGCGCCAGCAGCCTCCACGGGAGGCAGTCCTACAATGAGCAGTTCTTC. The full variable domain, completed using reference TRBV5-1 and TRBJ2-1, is KAGVTQTPRYLIKTRGQQVTLSCSPISGHRSVSWYQQTPGQGLQFLFEYFSETQRNKGNFPGRFSGRQFSNSRSEMNVSTLELGDSALYLCASSLHGRQSYNEQFFGPGTRLTVL.

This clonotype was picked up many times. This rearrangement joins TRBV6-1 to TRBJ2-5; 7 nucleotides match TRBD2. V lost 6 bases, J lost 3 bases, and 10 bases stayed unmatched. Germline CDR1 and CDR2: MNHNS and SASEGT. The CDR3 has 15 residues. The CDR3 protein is CASRHRAAGEETQYF. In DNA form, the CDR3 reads TGTGCCAGCAGACACAGAGCTGCGGGAGAAGAGACCCAGTACTTC.

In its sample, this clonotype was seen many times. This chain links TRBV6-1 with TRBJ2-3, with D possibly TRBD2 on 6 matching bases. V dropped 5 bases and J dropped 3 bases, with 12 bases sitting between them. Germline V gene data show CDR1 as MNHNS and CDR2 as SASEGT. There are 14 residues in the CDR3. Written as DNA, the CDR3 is TGTGCCAGCAGTCCTGCGGGATTTACAGATACGCAGTATTTT. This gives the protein CASSPAGFTDTQYF.

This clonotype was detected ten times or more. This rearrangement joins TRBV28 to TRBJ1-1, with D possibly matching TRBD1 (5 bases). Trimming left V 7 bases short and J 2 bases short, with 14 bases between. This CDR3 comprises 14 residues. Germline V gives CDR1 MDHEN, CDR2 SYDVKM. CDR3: CASIKPGLNTEAFF. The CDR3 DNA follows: TGTGCCAGCATCAAACCAGGGTTAAACACTGAAGCTTTCTTT.

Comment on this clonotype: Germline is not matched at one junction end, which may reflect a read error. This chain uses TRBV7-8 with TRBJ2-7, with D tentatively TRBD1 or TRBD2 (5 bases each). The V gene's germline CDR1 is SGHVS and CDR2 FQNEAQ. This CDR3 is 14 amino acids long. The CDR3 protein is CASRLGERTYEQYF. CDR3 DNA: TGTGCCAGCAGATTAGGGGAGAGAACCTACGAGCAGTACTTC.

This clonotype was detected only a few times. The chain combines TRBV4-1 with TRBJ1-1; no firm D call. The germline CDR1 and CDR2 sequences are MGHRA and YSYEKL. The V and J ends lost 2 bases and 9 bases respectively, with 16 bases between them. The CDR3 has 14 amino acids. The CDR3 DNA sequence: TGCGCCAGCAGCCAATCTTCCGTGGCGCCCAAAGCTTTCTTT. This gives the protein CASSQSSVAPKAFF.

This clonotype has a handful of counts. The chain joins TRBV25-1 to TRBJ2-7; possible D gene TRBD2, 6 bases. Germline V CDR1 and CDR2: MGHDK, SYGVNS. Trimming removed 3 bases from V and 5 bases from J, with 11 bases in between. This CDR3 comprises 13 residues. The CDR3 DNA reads TGTGCCAGCAGTGAGGGGCGGGACGACGAGCAGTACTTC. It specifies CASSEGRDDEQYF.

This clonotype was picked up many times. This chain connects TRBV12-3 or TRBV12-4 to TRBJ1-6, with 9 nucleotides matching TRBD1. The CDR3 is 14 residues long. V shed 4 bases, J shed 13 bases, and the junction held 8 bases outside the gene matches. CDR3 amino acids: CASSSGQGSYPLHF. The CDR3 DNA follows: TGTGCCAGCAGTTCAGGACAGGGGAGTTATCCCCTCCACTTT.

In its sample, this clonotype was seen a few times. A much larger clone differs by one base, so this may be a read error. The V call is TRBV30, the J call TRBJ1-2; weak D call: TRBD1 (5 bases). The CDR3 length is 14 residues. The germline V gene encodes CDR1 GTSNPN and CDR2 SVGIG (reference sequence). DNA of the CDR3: TGTGCCTGGATAAGGGAGGACGGACACTATGACTACACCTTC. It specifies CAWIREDGHYDYTF.

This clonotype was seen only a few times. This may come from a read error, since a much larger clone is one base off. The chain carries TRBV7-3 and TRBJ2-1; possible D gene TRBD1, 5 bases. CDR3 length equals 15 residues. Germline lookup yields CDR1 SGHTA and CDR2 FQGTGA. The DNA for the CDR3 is TGTGCCAGCAGCTTAGGGGCGGACGATTACAATGATCAGTTCTTC. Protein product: CASSLGADDYNDQFF.

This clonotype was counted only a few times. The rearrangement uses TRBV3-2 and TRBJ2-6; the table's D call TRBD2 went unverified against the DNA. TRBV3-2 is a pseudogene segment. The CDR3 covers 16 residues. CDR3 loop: CASSLGRLSGANVLTF. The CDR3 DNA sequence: TGTGCCAGCAGCCTTGGGAGACTCTCTGGGGCCAACGTCCTGACTTTC.

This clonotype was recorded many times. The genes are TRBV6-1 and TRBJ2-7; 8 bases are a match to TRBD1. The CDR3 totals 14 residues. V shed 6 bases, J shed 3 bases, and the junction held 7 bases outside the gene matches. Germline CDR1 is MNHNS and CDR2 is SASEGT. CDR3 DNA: TGTGCCAGCAGCAAGTACAGGGGGTACTACGAGCAGTACTTC. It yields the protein CASSKYRGYYEQYF.